The rows below give T cell receptor beta chains drawn from one sample of a study of CD8 T cells in ankylosing spondylitis. TCRdb independently ran MiXCR on the 5' RACE reads; one entry per CDR3 protein. Found here are roughly 120,000 distinct CDR3 sequences, approximately 6.8% of them singletons; the top ten hold 9% to 15%. The specimen was blood, either unsorted or a sorted T cell fraction (not recorded which). The receptors come from a male donor with ankylosing spondylitis or in good health (not recorded which). Each CDR3 is given with its conserved first and last residue. D genes are given only for firm matches. Clone size appears in some rows only: once, few, many, or a class for an expanded clone.

cdr3_aa cdr3_nt j_call v_call d_call clone_size
CASSVVGDRGHEQYF TGTGCCAGCAGCGTAGTTGGTGACAGGGGCCACGAGCAGTACTTC TRBJ2-7 TRBV9 TRBD1 many
CASSLNRNYGYTF TGTGCCAGCAGTTTAAACCGCAACTATGGCTACACCTTC TRBJ1-2 TRBV12-3/TRBV12-4 . .
CASSPSREAFF TGTGCCAGCAGCCCATCTCGTGAAGCTTTCTTT TRBJ1-1 TRBV7-2 . many
CASSTPRGGLTYNEQFF TGCGCCAGCAGCACCCCTCGGGGGGGCCTGACCTACAATGAGCAGTTCTTC TRBJ2-1 TRBV5-1 TRBD2 many
CASRPTGVGYGYTF TGTGCCAGCAGGCCAACAGGGGTCGGGTATGGCTACACCTTC TRBJ1-2 TRBV12-3/TRBV12-4 TRBD1 many
CASSRTGGEQFF TGTGCCAGCAGTAGAACAGGGGGCGAGCAGTTCTTC TRBJ2-1 TRBV2 TRBD1 once
CASSRQENSPLHF TGTGCCAGCAGTCGACAGGAAAATTCACCCCTCCACTTT TRBJ1-6 TRBV12-3/TRBV12-4 . many
CASSLGDNSNTGELFF TGTGCCAGCAGCTTGGGGGATAACTCGAACACCGGGGAGCTGTTTTTT TRBJ2-2 TRBV5-4 . many
CASSSRYSGELFF TGTGCCAGCAGCTCCCGCTACTCCGGGGAGCTGTTTTTT TRBJ2-2 TRBV21-1 . many
CSAAGTGSPTNEKLFF TGCAGCGCGGCTGGGACAGGGAGTCCAACTAATGAAAAACTGTTTTTT TRBJ1-4 TRBV29-1 TRBD1 many
CASSGTDAGELFF TGTGCCAGCTCCGGGACAGATGCCGGGGAGCTGTTTTTT TRBJ2-2 TRBV6-4 TRBD1 many
CSARDWGSGSSYEQYF TGCAGTGCTAGAGATTGGGGTAGCGGGAGCTCCTACGAGCAGTACTTC TRBJ2-7 TRBV20-1 TRBD2 many
CASSLAGSNTEAFF TGTGCCAGCAGCTTAGCGGGTTCGAACACTGAAGCTTTCTTT TRBJ1-1 TRBV7-9 . many
CASGVGGKQETQYF TGTGCCAGCGGAGTCGGGGGAAAACAAGAGACCCAGTACTTC TRBJ2-5 TRBV28 . many
CASSQDQVGTQYF TGTGCCAGCAGCCAAGATCAAGTAGGGACCCAGTACTTC TRBJ2-5 TRBV14 . many
CASSLDPGDTGELFF TGCGCCAGCAGCTTGGATCCGGGTGACACCGGGGAGCTGTTTTTT TRBJ2-2 TRBV5-1 . many
CASGIRPRTDTQYF TGTGCCAGCGGAATTCGGCCACGCACAGATACGCAGTATTTT TRBJ2-3 TRBV12-3/TRBV12-4 . many
CASSSLSAQYF TGCGCCAGCAGCTCTTTGTCGGCCCAGTACTTC TRBJ2-5 TRBV5-1 . many
CSARDFRAWETQYF TGCAGTGCTAGAGATTTCAGGGCCTGGGAGACCCAGTACTTC TRBJ2-5 TRBV20-1 . many
CASAQGPSGNTIYF TGCGCCAGCGCGCAGGGGCCCTCTGGAAACACCATATATTTT TRBJ1-3 TRBV5-1 . few
CASSLGQSNYEQYF TGCGCCAGCAGCCTTGGGCAGTCTAATTACGAGCAGTACTTC TRBJ2-7 TRBV5-1 . many
CASRYDRSTDTQYF TGCGCCAGCCGATACGACAGGAGCACAGATACGCAGTATTTT TRBJ2-3 TRBV5-1 . many
CASSLGTFSSTDTQYF TGTGCCAGCAGTTTGGGGACATTTTCTAGCACAGATACGCAGTATTTT TRBJ2-3 TRBV12-3/TRBV12-4 . many
CASSSNGFPRSEQFF TGTGCCAGCAGTTCGAACGGGTTTCCTAGGAGCGAGCAGTTCTTC TRBJ2-1 TRBV7-3 . many
CASSLGGTYEQYF TGTGCCAGCAGTTTAGGAGGGACCTACGAGCAGTACTTC TRBJ2-7 TRBV27 . many
CASSLEADNYGYTF TGTGCCAGCAGCTTAGAGGCAGATAACTATGGCTACACCTTC TRBJ1-2 TRBV7-9 . .
CASSTVFGEAFF TGCGCCAGCAGCACTGTATTCGGGGAAGCTTTCTTT TRBJ1-1 TRBV5-1 . many
CASSYRDEQYF TGTGCCAGCAGTTACAGGGACGAGCAGTACTTC TRBJ2-7 TRBV6-2/TRBV6-3 . many
CSASVRGSTGELFF TGCAGTGCTAGCGTCAGGGGCTCAACCGGGGAGCTGTTTTTT TRBJ2-2 TRBV20-1 . many
CATSRGTAGGFVFSDTQYF TGTGCCACCAGCAGAGGAACAGCGGGAGGGTTTGTGTTTTCAGATACGCAGTATTTT TRBJ2-3 TRBV15 TRBD2 many
CSAREGTGRNTIYF TGCAGTGCTAGAGAGGGGACAGGGAGAAACACCATATATTTT TRBJ1-3 TRBV20-1 TRBD1 many
CASSPKRDQPQHF TGTGCCAGCAGCCCGAAAAGGGATCAGCCCCAGCATTTT TRBJ1-5 TRBV7-6 . many
CASSLTGQGSTEAFF TGTGCCAGCAGCTTAACGGGACAGGGGTCCACTGAAGCTTTCTTT TRBJ1-1 TRBV7-3 TRBD1 many
CASSLAGQNTEAFF TGCGCCAGCAGCTTGGCCGGACAGAACACTGAAGCTTTCTTT TRBJ1-1 TRBV5-1 . many
CASSLASTVPFSSYGYTF TGTGCCAGCAGCTTAGCGTCGACAGTTCCCTTCTCCTCCTATGGCTACACCTTC TRBJ1-2 TRBV7-8 . .
CASSLEEYQETQYF TGTGCCAGCAGTTTAGAGGAGTACCAAGAGACCCAGTACTTC TRBJ2-5 TRBV12-3/TRBV12-4 . many
CASSPAGLRYTF TGTGCCAGCAGCCCCGCCGGACTACGGTACACCTTC TRBJ1-2 TRBV12-3/TRBV12-4 . many
CASSRKADYNEQFF TGCGCCAGCAGCCGAAAAGCGGATTACAATGAGCAGTTCTTC TRBJ2-1 TRBV4-3 . many
CASSPRALNGQPQHF TGTGCCAGCAGCCCCCGGGCCCTGAACGGTCAGCCCCAGCATTTT TRBJ1-5 TRBV7-2 . many
CASLQGQGVGYTF TGTGCCAGCCTTCAGGGACAGGGGGTTGGCTACACCTTC TRBJ1-2 TRBV6-2/TRBV6-3 TRBD1 many
CASSLGQGISGANVLTF TGTGCCAGCAGCTTAGGACAGGGAATCTCTGGGGCCAACGTCCTGACTTTC TRBJ2-6 TRBV7-6 TRBD1 many
CASRPRAQETQYF TGTGCCAGCAGACCCAGGGCCCAAGAGACCCAGTACTTC TRBJ2-5 TRBV4-2 . .
CASSYGGYYGYTF TGTGCCAGCAGTTACGGGGGGTACTATGGCTACACCTTC TRBJ1-2 TRBV6-2/TRBV6-3 . many